These 26 T cell receptor beta chains were all obtained from the same sample, sequenced in a study of PD-1 blockade in mismatch repair-deficient tumors listed by TCRdb under 2017. In the paper's terms, the time point label means: 10-day in vitro stimulation with candidate neoantigen peptide 7. The library was made by the immunoSEQ multiplex PCR assay. TCRdb obtained this table from immuneACCESS and retained in-frame rearrangements with V and J assigned. These tables miss some clones; where compared with another copy, unresolved V genes account for less than half of the shortfall, and the remainder is unexplained. The sample profile shows nearly 9,000 clones; over 70% of them were found once. The ten biggest clones cover about 12% of the sample. The antigens for these receptors are not known. Sample: cells cultured in vitro, taken from a patient treated with pembrolizumab. The source of these receptors is an adult with mismatch repair-deficient cancer.

Here the CDR3 DNA reads TGTGCCAGCAGTCCGGGAGGGGAGGAAGGGGAAAAACTGTTTTTT. Protein sequence: CASSPGGEEGEKLFF. The chain combines TRBV28 with TRBJ1-4; weak D call: TRBD1 (5 bases). This CDR3 comprises 15 residues. Per germline, CDR1 MDHEN and CDR2 SYDVKM. V was pared by 5 bases and J by 8 bases, with 18 bases between.

V gene TRBV27 combines with J gene TRBJ2-3; D unclear. Germline CDR1 reads MNHEY; CDR2 reads SMNVEV (reference sequence). Trimming stripped 1 base from V and 0 bases from J, with 8 bases between. CDR3 length equals 15 residues. The CDR3 bases are TGTGCCAGCAGTTTATATCACCGTAGCACAGATACGCAGTATTTT. Residues: CASSLYHRSTDTQYF.

This chain joins TRBV19 and TRBJ2-1; 7 bases match TRBD1. Germline V gene data show CDR1 as LNHDA and CDR2 as SQIVND (reference sequence). There are 15 residues in the CDR3. V lost 5 bases to trimming and J lost 2 bases; unmatched junction nucleotides: 6. CDR3 DNA: TGTGCCAGTAGTCGGACGACAGGGACCTACAATGAGCAGTTCTTC. As protein: CASSRTTGTYNEQFF.

On this clone: An end of the junction does not agree with germline; a read error may underlie this. J is TRBJ2-7 and V is TRBV4-1; 12 bases align to TRBD2. CDR3 length equals 15 residues. In germline, CDR1 is MGHRA, CDR2 YSYEKL. CDR3 in amino acids: CASSQAGLAGAKQYF. The CDR3 coding sequence is TGCGCCAGCAGCCAAGCGGGACTAGCGGGTGCGAAGCAATACTTC.

CDR3 in DNA: TGTGCCAGTAGTATAGTCCAGGGAATCTCGGTTCAGCCCCAGCATTTT. Translation gives CASSIVQGISVQPQHF. This chain joins TRBV19 and TRBJ1-5; TRBD1 might be the D (5 bases). Between the trimmed V and J ends, which lost 1 base and 6 bases, there was a span of 16 bases. In germline, CDR1 is LNHDA, CDR2 SQIVND (reference sequence). The CDR3 extends over 16 amino acids.

This chain links TRBV9 with TRBJ2-7; TRBD2 matches 7 bases. The CDR3 has 14 residues. CDR1 is SGDLS, CDR2 YYNGEE, per germline. V gave up 2 bases and J gave up 1 base; unmatched junction bases: 3. CDR3 sequence: CASSVASGSYEQYF. The DNA for the CDR3 is TGTGCCAGCAGCGTGGCTAGCGGATCCTACGAGCAGTACTTC.

This chain connects TRBV4-1 to TRBJ2-1, with TRBD2 matching over 7 bases. The CDR3 loop spans 16 amino acids. The junction had 9 bases not matched to a gene; V was cut back by 3 bases and J by 4 bases. Germline lookup yields CDR1 MGHRA and CDR2 YSYEKL. The CDR3 DNA reads as TGCGCCAGCAGCCACCCCGGTGGAGCGGGGTACAATGAGCAGTTCTTC. This gives the protein CASSHPGGAGYNEQFF.

This chain links TRBV2 with TRBJ2-5, with a weak D call TRBD2 (5 bases). Germline V CDR1 and CDR2: SNHLY, FYNNEI. V lost 4 bases, J lost 3 bases, and 9 bases lay in between. The CDR3 has 13 residues. The CDR3 spells CASSVLAEETQYF. CDR3 coding DNA: TGTGCCAGCAGTGTCCTAGCAGAAGAGACCCAGTACTTC.

The chain uses TRBV6-4 and TRBJ2-3; D unresolved. Germline V gene lookup returns CDR1 MRHNA and CDR2 SNTAGT. CDR3 length: 14 amino acids. V was clipped by 0 bases and J by 6 bases, with 10 bases between them. CDR3 amino acids: CASSDSIIDDTQYF. The CDR3, as DNA: TGTGCCAGCAGTGACTCGATAATTGACGATACGCAGTATTTT.

J is TRBJ1-6 and V is TRBV18; D unclear. CDR1 and CDR2 (germline): KGHSH, LQKENI. The CDR3 contains 16 residues. Between the trimmed V and J ends, which lost 0 bases and 3 bases, there was a span of 9 bases. The DNA of the CDR3 is TGTGCCAGCTCACCACCTGGGAACCACTATAATTCACCCCTCCACTTT. Amino acid sequence: CASSPPGNHYNSPLHF. Complete variable domain (other parts from reference TRBV18 and TRBJ1-6): NAGVMQNPRHLVRRRGQEARLRCSPMKGHSHVYWYRQLPEEGLKFMVYLQKENIIDESGMPKERFSAEFPKEGPSILRIQQVVRGDSAAYFCASSPPGNHYNSPLHFGNGTRLTVT.

This clone was counted between two and nine times. The chain recombines TRBV7-3 with TRBJ2-3; unclear D gene. Germline CDR1 reads SGHTA; CDR2 reads FQGTGA. There are 15 residues in the CDR3. V lost 0 bases, J lost 0 bases, and 7 bases lay in between. This CDR3 reads CASSLTGLSTDTQYF. The CDR3 DNA sequence: TGTGCCAGCAGCTTAACGGGGTTGAGCACAGATACGCAGTATTTT.

The chain is built from TRBV5-1 and TRBJ2-2; no reliable D call. CDR1 and CDR2 (germline): SGHRS, YFSETQ. V lost 2 bases to trimming and J lost 3 bases, with 17 bases between them. The CDR3 is made up of 17 amino acids. The CDR3 spells CASSFLGRKQDTGELFF. The CDR3 region has the DNA TGCGCCAGCAGCTTCCTCGGGCGGAAGCAGGACACCGGGGAGCTGTTTTTT.

The J gene is TRBJ2-1, the V gene TRBV6-5; maybe TRBD1 (6 bases). This CDR3 is built from 14 residues. Germline CDR1 and CDR2: MNHEY and SVGAGI. V was clipped by 2 bases and J by 3 bases, with 8 bases between them. The CDR3 is CASSYGGGYNEQFF. The CDR3 DNA reads TGTGCCAGCAGTTACGGGGGCGGCTACAATGAGCAGTTCTTC.

The rearrangement joins TRBV28 to TRBJ2-7; the match to TRBD1 covers 9 bases. With V trimmed by 5 bases and J by 1 base, 9 bases remained unmatched. The CDR3 consists of 16 residues. The germline V gene has CDR1 MDHEN and CDR2 SYDVKM. CDR3 sequence: CASSPPQGQGSYEQYF. The CDR3 DNA reads TGTGCCAGCAGTCCCCCTCAGGGACAGGGATCCTACGAGCAGTACTTC.

This clone was observed a few times. The V call is TRBV6-4, the J call TRBJ2-7; D is uncertain. The CDR3 covers 14 residues. Trimming left V 0 bases short and J 4 bases short, with 10 bases between. The germline CDR1 and CDR2 sequences are MRHNA and SNTAGT. DNA of the CDR3: TGTGCCAGCAGTGACTCGGGCAGTCCATACGAGCAGTACTTC. It encodes CASSDSGSPYEQYF.

The genes are TRBV7-2 and TRBJ2-3; D possibly corresponds to TRBD2 (5 bases). This CDR3 contains 14 residues. V lost 5 bases, J lost 6 bases, and 15 bases lay in between. From germline, CDR1 is SGHTA and CDR2 FQGNSA. CDR3 region: CASSPGVPGDTQYF. CDR3 in DNA: TGTGCCAGCAGCCCCGGCGTCCCGGGGGATACGCAGTATTTT.

J is TRBJ2-6 and V is TRBV7-6; D is unclear. The length of the CDR3 is 16 residues. Trimming removed 5 bases at V and 0 bases at J, with 11 bases between. The germline V gene encodes CDR1 SGHVS and CDR2 FNYEAQ. The CDR3 sequence is CASSPLSGSGANVLTF. The CDR3 region has the DNA TGTGCCAGCAGCCCCCTATCCGGCTCTGGGGCCAACGTCCTGACTTTC.

This clone appeared once. The chain combines TRBV7-9 with TRBJ2-2, with 10 nucleotides matching TRBD1. V was clipped by 7 bases and J by 6 bases; unmatched bases: 14. The CDR3 covers 17 residues. Germline-derived CDR1 and CDR2 are SEHNR and FQNEAQ (reference sequence). CDR3 sequence (DNA): TGTGCCAGCACCGCCCTAGACAGGGGGCAGGTCGCCGGGGAGCTGTTTTTT. The encoded protein is CASTALDRGQVAGELFF. The whole variable domain, remainder taken from reference TRBV7-9 and TRBJ2-2, is DTGVSQNPRHKITKRGQNVTFRCDPISEHNRLYWYRQTLGQGPEFLTYFQNEAQLEKSRLLSDRFSAERPKGSFSTLEIQRTEQGDSAMYLCASTALDRGQVAGELFFGEGSRLTVL.

The rearrangement links TRBV5-1 to TRBJ2-3; maybe TRBD2 (6 bases). This CDR3 spans 14 amino acids. Germline V gives CDR1 SGHRS, CDR2 YFSETQ. Trimming stripped 0 bases from V and 1 base from J, with 6 bases between. The CDR3, as DNA: TGCGCCAGCAGCTTGGCGGGAGGCACAGATACGCAGTATTTT. Encoded protein: CASSLAGGTDTQYF.

This clone came up a few times. The rearrangement joins TRBV18 to TRBJ1-1; TRBD1 is a possible D gene (5 bases). Germline CDR1 and CDR2: KGHSH and LQKENI. The germline V and J ends were trimmed by 1 base and 1 base, with 16 bases remaining between them. This CDR3 has 17 residues. CDR3 loop: CASSPLLGVQGNTEAFF. In DNA, the CDR3 is TGTGCCAGCTCACCACTCCTCGGTGTTCAGGGGAACACTGAAGCTTTCTTT.

There are a few counts of this clone. The chain has TRBV19 and TRBJ1-5; 10 nucleotides agree with TRBD1. Germline lookup yields CDR1 LNHDA and CDR2 SQIVND (reference sequence). This CDR3 has 15 residues. J was trimmed by 4 bases and V by 4 bases; bases with no gene match: 4. CDR3 DNA sequence: TGTGCCAGTAGTACGGGACAGGGGAGAAATCAGCCCCAGCATTTT. This gives the protein CASSTGQGRNQPQHF.

This clone was seen once. V gene TRBV19 combines with J gene TRBJ2-7, with a tentative D call TRBD1 (5 bases). The V gene lost 3 bases and the J gene lost 5 bases, with 17 bases spanning the gap. The CDR3 covers 15 residues. The germline CDR1 and CDR2 sequences are LNHDA and SQIVND (reference sequence). CDR3 in amino acids: CASSMGPEIRNEQYF. In DNA, the CDR3 is TGTGCCAGTAGTATGGGGCCAGAAATAAGGAACGAGCAGTACTTC.

This chain uses TRBV29-1 with TRBJ2-7; 13 positions agree with TRBD2. The ends lost 2 bases at V and 6 bases at J; junction bases unmatched: 10. The V gene's germline CDR1 is SQVTM and CDR2 ANQGSEA. The CDR3 is made up of 16 amino acids. CDR3 sequence (DNA): TGCAGCGTTGAACCCCGAGGACTAGCGGGAGTAGGCGAGCAGTACTTC. Translation gives CSVEPRGLAGVGEQYF.

This clone was detected once. This chain connects TRBV6-1 to TRBJ2-7; TRBD1 or TRBD2 may be the D gene (5 bases each). This CDR3 is 13 amino acids long. The germline V and J ends were trimmed by 8 bases and 2 bases, with 13 bases remaining between them. The germline CDR1 and CDR2 sequences are MNHNS and SASEGT. The CDR3 sequence: CASPRDATYEQYF. The CDR3 nucleotides are TGTGCCAGCCCCCGGGACGCAACCTACGAGCAGTACTTC.

This sequence joins TRBV29-1 and TRBJ1-2, with D hard to call. In germline, CDR1 is SQVTM, CDR2 ANQGSEA. The CDR3 runs 13 residues. V lost 4 bases, J lost 4 bases, and 13 bases lay in between. The CDR3 sequence is CSVVSGVSYGYTF. For the CDR3, the DNA is TGCAGCGTTGTGAGCGGGGTGAGCTATGGCTACACCTTC.

The genes are TRBV5-1 and TRBJ2-7; TRBD1 matches at 8 bases. This CDR3 is 14 amino acids long. Looked up from germline, CDR1 is SGHRS and CDR2 is YFSETQ. V shed 0 bases, J shed 9 bases, and the junction held 8 bases outside the gene matches. CDR3 DNA: TGCGCCAGCAGCTTGGAGGTCAGGGGGCGCGGGCAGTACTTC. Amino acid sequence: CASSLEVRGRGQYF.